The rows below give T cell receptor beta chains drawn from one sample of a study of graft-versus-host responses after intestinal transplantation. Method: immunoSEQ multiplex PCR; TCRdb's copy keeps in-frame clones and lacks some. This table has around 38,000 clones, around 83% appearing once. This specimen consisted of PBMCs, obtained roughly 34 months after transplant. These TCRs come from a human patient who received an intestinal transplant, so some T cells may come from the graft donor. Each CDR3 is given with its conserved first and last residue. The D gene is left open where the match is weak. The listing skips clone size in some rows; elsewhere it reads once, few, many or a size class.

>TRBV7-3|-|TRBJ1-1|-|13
TGTGCCAGCAGCTTGGGGAGGGAGACTGAAGCTTTCTTT
CASSLGRETEAFF
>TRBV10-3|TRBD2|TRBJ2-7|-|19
TGTGCCATCAGCCCCCTAGGCGGACTAGCGGGGGGGCTAGGGGGCGAGCAGTACTTC
CAISPLGGLAGGLGGEQYF
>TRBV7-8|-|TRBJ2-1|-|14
TGTGCCAGCAGCACCGACGGTGGGAGTAATGAGCAGTTCTTC
CASSTDGGSNEQFF
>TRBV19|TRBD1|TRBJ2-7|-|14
TGTGCCAGTAGTCACAGGGGCCTGTATTCGGAGCAGTACTTC
CASSHRGLYSEQYF
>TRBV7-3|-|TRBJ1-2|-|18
TGTGCCAGCAGTTCACGGAAGAATCTCCGTAGGGGCAACTATGGCTACACCTTC
CASSSRKNLRRGNYGYTF
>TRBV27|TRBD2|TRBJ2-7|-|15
TGTGCCAGCAGTCCGTCTAGCGGGGGCTCCTACGAGCAGTACTTC
CASSPSSGGSYEQYF
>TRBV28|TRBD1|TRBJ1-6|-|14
TGTGCCAGCAGAGAAGGACAGGGTTGGTCACCCCTCCACTTT
CASREGQGWSPLHF
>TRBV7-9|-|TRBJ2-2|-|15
TGTGCCAGCAGCTCCGGGACTTTATACACCGGGGAGCTGTTTTTT
CASSSGTLYTGELFF
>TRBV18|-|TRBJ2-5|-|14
TGTGCCAGCTCACCGCCAGGGGTTGAAGAGACCCAGTACTTC
CASSPPGVEETQYF
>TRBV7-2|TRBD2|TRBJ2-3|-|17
TGTGCCAGCAGCTTACCCAGACTAGCGGGGAACACAGATACGCAGTATTTT
CASSLPRLAGNTDTQYF
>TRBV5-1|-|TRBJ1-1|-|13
TGCGCCAGCAGTTCAGGGGTGCGGACTGAAGCTTTCTTT
CASSSGVRTEAFF
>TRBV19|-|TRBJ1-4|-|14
TGTGCCAGTAGTAAAGGAGTCGGGGGTGAAAAACTGTTTTTT
CASSKGVGGEKLFF
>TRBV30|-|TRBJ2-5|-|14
TGTGCCTGGAGTTGGGCGGGGGCCAAAGAGACCCAGTACTTC
CAWSWAGAKETQYF
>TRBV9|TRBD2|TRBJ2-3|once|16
TGTGCCAGCAGCGCCTTGGGCGGGAGTCTCACAGATACGCAGTATTTT
CASSALGGSLTDTQYF
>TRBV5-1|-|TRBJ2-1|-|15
TGCGCCAGCAGCTTCTCAGGTGCGAGCGGCGGTGAGCAGTTCTTC
CASSFSGASGGEQFF
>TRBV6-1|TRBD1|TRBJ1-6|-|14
TGTGCCAGCAGAGGACAGGGACTTAATTCACCCCTCCACTTT
CASRGQGLNSPLHF
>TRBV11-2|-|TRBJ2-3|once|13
TGTGCCAGCAGCTTAGGCACCCAGGGTACGCAGTATTTT
CASSLGTQGTQYF
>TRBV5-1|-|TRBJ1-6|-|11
TGCGCCAGCGGGGAGAATTCACCCCTCCACTTT
CASGENSPLHF
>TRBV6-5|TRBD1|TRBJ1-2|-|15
TGTGCCAGCAGCCGGGACAGCGCGACGGGTGGCGGCTACACCTTC
CASSRDSATGGGYTF
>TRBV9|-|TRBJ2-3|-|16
TGTGCCAGCAGCGGAGAGGGACCCCCATCGCAAGATACGCAGTATTTT
CASSGEGPPSQDTQYF
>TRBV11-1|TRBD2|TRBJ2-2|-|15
TGTGCCAGCAGCTTAATTAGCGGGAAGACCGGGGAGCTGTTTTTT
CASSLISGKTGELFF
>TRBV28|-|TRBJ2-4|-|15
TGTGCCAGCAGTTTACCGGGGCGGGCCAAAAACATTCAGTACTTC
CASSLPGRAKNIQYF
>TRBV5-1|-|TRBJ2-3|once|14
TGCGCCAGCAGCTTGGAAACTAGCACAGATACGCAGTATTTT
CASSLETSTDTQYF
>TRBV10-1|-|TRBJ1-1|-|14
TGCGCCAGCAGTAAGACCCCAGAGGGCACTGAAGCTTTCTTT
CASSKTPEGTEAFF
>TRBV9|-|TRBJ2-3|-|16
TGTGCCAGCAGCGTAGATCAGGACAGACGCACAGATACGCAGTATTTT
CASSVDQDRRTDTQYF
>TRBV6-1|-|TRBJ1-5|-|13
TGTGCCAGCAGTGAAAGTCCCAATCAGCCCCAGCATTTT
CASSESPNQPQHF